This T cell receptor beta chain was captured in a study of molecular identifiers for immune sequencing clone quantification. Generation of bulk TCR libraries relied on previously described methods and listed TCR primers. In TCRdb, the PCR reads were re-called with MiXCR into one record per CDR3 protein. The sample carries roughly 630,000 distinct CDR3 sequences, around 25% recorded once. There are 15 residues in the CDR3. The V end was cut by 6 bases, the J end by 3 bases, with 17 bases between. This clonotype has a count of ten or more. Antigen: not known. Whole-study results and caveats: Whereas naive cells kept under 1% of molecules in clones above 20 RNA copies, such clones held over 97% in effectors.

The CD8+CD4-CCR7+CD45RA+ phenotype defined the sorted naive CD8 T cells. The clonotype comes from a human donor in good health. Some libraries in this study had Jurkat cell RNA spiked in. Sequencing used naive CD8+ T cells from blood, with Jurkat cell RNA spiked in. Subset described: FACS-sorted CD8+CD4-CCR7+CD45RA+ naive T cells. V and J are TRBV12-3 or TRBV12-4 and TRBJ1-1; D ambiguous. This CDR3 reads CASSHHGRQYTEAFF. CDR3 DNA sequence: TGTGCCAGCAGCCACCACGGGCGGCAGTACACTGAAGCTTTCTTT.